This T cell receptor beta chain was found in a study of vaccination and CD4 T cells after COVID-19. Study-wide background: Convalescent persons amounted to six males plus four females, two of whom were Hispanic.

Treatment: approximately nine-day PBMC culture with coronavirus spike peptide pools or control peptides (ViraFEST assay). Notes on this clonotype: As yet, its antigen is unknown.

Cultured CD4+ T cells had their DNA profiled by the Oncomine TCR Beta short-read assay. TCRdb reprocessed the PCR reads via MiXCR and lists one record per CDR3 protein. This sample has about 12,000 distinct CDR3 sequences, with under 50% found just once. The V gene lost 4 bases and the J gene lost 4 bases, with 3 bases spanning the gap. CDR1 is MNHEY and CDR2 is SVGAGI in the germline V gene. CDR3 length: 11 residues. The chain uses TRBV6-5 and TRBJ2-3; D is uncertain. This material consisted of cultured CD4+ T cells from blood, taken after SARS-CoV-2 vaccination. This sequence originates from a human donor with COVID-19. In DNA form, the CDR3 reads TGTGCCAGCAGTTCCTCAGATACGCAGTATTTT. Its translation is CASSSSDTQYF.